This entry lists 21 T cell receptor beta chains sequenced from one sample in a study of T-cell reconstitution after alpha-beta-depleted transplantation in children. Preparing the TCRbeta library involved the use of unique molecular identifiers. TCRdb analysed the PCR reads with MiXCR anew, one entry per CDR3 protein. The profile shows about a million distinct CDR3 sequences, roughly 29% of them singletons. The sequences come from PBMCs, mostly from graft donor cells, collected 360 days after TCRalphabeta/CD19-depleted stem cell transplant. Source of these receptors: a boy in the first two years of life who had a stem cell transplant for SCID, so the T cells may come from the graft donor.

The chain recombines TRBV7-9 with TRBJ2-7, with 9 bases lining up with TRBD1. V was pared by 4 bases and J by 4 bases, with 5 bases of the junction left unmatched. Looked up from germline, CDR1 is SEHNR and CDR2 is FQNEAQ (reference sequence). CDR3 length: 14 amino acids. The chain's CDR3 is CASSSDRGKYEQYF. As DNA, the CDR3 is TGTGCCAGCAGCTCGGACAGGGGAAAGTACGAGCAGTACTTC.

The chain has TRBV4-2 and TRBJ2-7; 10 positions agree with TRBD2. V shed 0 bases and J 1 base; nucleotides not matched to a gene: 9. Germline loops: CDR1 LGHNA, CDR2 YNFKEQ. CDR3 length: 18 amino acids. DNA for the CDR3: TGTGCCAGCAGCCAAGATCTTACTGGGACTAGCGAATCCTACGAGCAGTACTTC. Protein: CASSQDLTGTSESYEQYF.

The J gene is TRBJ2-3, the V gene TRBV7-2, with 9 bases matching TRBD1. V lost 4 bases and J lost 1; bases outside the gene matches: 6. The CDR3 is made up of 16 amino acids. CDR1 is SGHTA and CDR2 is FQGNSA in the germline V gene. Here the CDR3 reads CASSYQTGGGTDTQYF. The DNA for the CDR3 is TGTGCCAGCAGCTACCAAACAGGGGGCGGCACAGATACGCAGTATTTT.

The table lists this clonotype with a count of one. A much larger clone lies a single base off, so this may be a read error. The chain's CDR3 is CASSEVNTGELFF. In nucleotides, the CDR3 is TGTGCCAGCAGCGAAGTTAACACCGGGGAGCTGTTTTTT. This chain uses TRBV7-9 with TRBJ2-2; no reliable D call. Trimming removed 5 bases at V and 2 bases at J, with 6 bases between. In germline, CDR1 is SEHNR, CDR2 FQNEAQ (reference sequence). The CDR3 spans 13 residues.

A few counts support this clonotype. The genes are TRBV5-1 and TRBJ1-2; the D gene is possibly TRBD1 (6 bases). The CDR3 is made up of 17 amino acids. V lost 0 bases to trimming and J lost 2 bases, with 17 bases between them. CDR1 is SGHRS, CDR2 YFSETQ, per germline. The CDR3 DNA is TGCGCCAGCAGCTTGGAGGGCAGGGGCATTAGGAACTATGGCTACACCTTC. It is translated as CASSLEGRGIRNYGYTF.

The table lists this clonotype with a few counts. This chain connects TRBV28 to TRBJ2-3; D is perhaps TRBD1 (6 bases). This CDR3 contains 15 residues. The V gene's germline CDR1 is MDHEN and CDR2 SYDVKM. Trimming removed 6 bases at V and 2 bases at J, with 15 bases between. CDR3 sequence: CASRTDRSFTDTQYF. The CDR3 nucleotides are TGTGCCAGCAGAACCGACAGGAGCTTCACAGATACGCAGTATTTT. Filled out from reference TRBV28 and TRBJ2-3, the complete variable domain reads DVKVTQSSRYLVKRTGEKVFLECVQDMDHENMFWYRQDPGLGLRLIYFSYDVKMKEKGDIPEGYSVSREKKERFSLILESASTNQTSMYLCASRTDRSFTDTQYFGPGTRLTVL.

Only a few counts were recorded for this clonotype. J is TRBJ2-5 and V is TRBV11-2; D is unclear. Germline loops: CDR1 SGHAT, CDR2 FQNNGV. This CDR3 has 13 amino acids. With 5 bases removed from V and 12 bases from J, the gap between germline ends came to 19 bases. CDR3 nucleotides: TGTGCCAGCAGCCCACCCCAGTTGCCCATTGAGTACTTC. This translates into CASSPPQLPIEYF.

CDR3 in amino acids: CASSLEGWPTGELFF. CDR3 bases: TGCGCCAGCAGCTTGGAAGGTTGGCCCACCGGGGAGCTGTTTTTT. The chain carries TRBV5-1 and TRBJ2-2; the D is unclear. The V and J ends lost 0 bases and 4 bases respectively, with 10 bases between them. Germline CDR1 is SGHRS and CDR2 is YFSETQ. The CDR3 sequence is 15 residues long.

The chain recombines TRBV20-1 with TRBJ2-3, with TRBD1 matching over 12 bases. V shed 5 bases and J 4 bases; nucleotides not matched to a gene: 4. Germline CDR1 is DFQATT and CDR2 is SNEGSKA (reference sequence). The CDR3 is made up of 14 amino acids. As DNA, the CDR3 is TGCAGTGCTGCCGGGACAGGGGGCCCAGATACGCAGTATTTT. It codes for CSAAGTGGPDTQYF.

V gene TRBV25-1 combines with J gene TRBJ2-7; TRBD2 is a possible D gene (9 bases). Germline V gene lookup returns CDR1 MGHDK and CDR2 SYGVNS. Between the trimmed V and J ends, which lost 4 bases and 2 bases, there was a span of 21 bases. The CDR3 is made up of 17 amino acids. The CDR3 sequence is CASSAAGGTGSPYEQYF. The CDR3 DNA reads TGTGCCAGCAGTGCCGCGGGGGGGACAGGATCACCCTACGAGCAGTACTTC.

The chain is built from TRBV4-1 and TRBJ1-5; D gene unclear. The CDR3 contains 16 residues. V was pared by 1 base and J by 4 bases, with 14 bases between. Germline V CDR1 and CDR2: MGHRA, YSYEKL. The CDR3 DNA follows: TGCGCCAGCAGCCAAGTTATGTCGGCAGTTAATCAGCCCCAGCATTTT. This sequence encodes CASSQVMSAVNQPQHF.

This chain uses TRBV5-1 with TRBJ2-2; 8 nucleotides align to TRBD2. This CDR3 contains 15 residues. J was trimmed by 4 bases and V by 5 bases; bases with no gene match: 7. Germline assignment: CDR1 SGHRS and CDR2 YFSETQ. CDR3 DNA: TGCGCCAGCAGGCCCCGGGGGGGATCCACCGGGGAGCTGTTTTTT. Translating gives CASRPRGGSTGELFF. The full variable domain, with the rest looked up from reference TRBV5-1 and TRBJ2-2, is KAGVTQTPRYLIKTRGQQVTLSCSPISGHRSVSWYQQTPGQGLQFLFEYFSETQRNKGNFPGRFSGRQFSNSRSEMNVSTLELGDSALYLCASRPRGGSTGELFFGEGSRLTVL.

This clonotype was counted only a few times. The gene calls are TRBV20-1 and TRBJ1-1, with D perhaps matching TRBD1 (6 bases). Germline-derived CDR1 and CDR2 are DFQATT and SNEGSKA (reference sequence). The CDR3 consists of 16 residues. Deletions cut 1 base from V and 0 bases from J, with 15 bases between. CDR3 loop: CSARAPWTAMNTEAFF. CDR3 coding DNA: TGCAGTGCTAGAGCCCCCTGGACAGCCATGAACACTGAAGCTTTCTTT.

Only a few counts were recorded for this clonotype. The gene calls are TRBV20-1 and TRBJ2-7; a weak D match, TRBD1 (5 bases). V shed 7 bases and J shed 1 base, with 8 bases lying between them. Looked up from germline, CDR1 is DFQATT and CDR2 is SNEGSKA (reference sequence). CDR3 length: 11 amino acids. The CDR3 spells CSETDSYEQYF. The CDR3 bases are TGCAGTGAGACAGATTCCTACGAGCAGTACTTC.

This chain joins TRBV5-4 and TRBJ2-5, with 9 bases identical to TRBD1. The germline gives CDR1 SGHNT, CDR2 YYREEE (reference sequence). V lost 2 bases and J lost 2; bases outside the gene matches: 19. The CDR3 runs to 20 residues. CDR3 loop: CASSLTGSGTGPRDQETQYF. CDR3 sequence (DNA): TGTGCCAGCAGCTTAACCGGCTCCGGGACAGGGCCGAGGGATCAAGAGACCCAGTACTTC.

The V gene is TRBV7-3, the J gene TRBJ1-6, with D perhaps matching TRBD1 (5 bases). Germline CDR1 reads SGHTA; CDR2 reads FQGTGA. V shed 2 bases and J shed 7 bases, with 15 bases lying between them. The CDR3 contains 16 residues. The CDR3 loop is CASSLFGGKGNSPLHF. As DNA, the CDR3 is TGTGCCAGCAGCTTATTCGGGGGAAAGGGGAATTCACCCCTCCACTTT.

This clonotype was recorded many times. This chain uses TRBV27 with TRBJ2-4; unclear D gene. V lost 7 bases and J lost 3, with 19 bases in between. Germline lookup yields CDR1 MNHEY and CDR2 SMNVEV (reference sequence). The CDR3 totals 16 residues. CDR3 sequence reads: CASKGKGRISKNIQYF. The CDR3 DNA follows: TGTGCCAGCAAAGGGAAGGGAAGGATTAGCAAAAACATTCAGTACTTC.

This clonotype was recorded a few times. The chain carries TRBV4-3 and TRBJ2-2; 15 nucleotides agree with TRBD2. The V gene end was trimmed by 4 bases and the J gene end by 7 bases; junction bases not matched to a gene: 7. The CDR3 extends over 17 amino acids. Germline lookup yields CDR1 LGHNA and CDR2 YSLEER. CDR3 in amino acids: CASSPRTSGGANGELFF. CDR3 DNA sequence: TGCGCCAGCAGCCCCCGGACTAGCGGGGGGGCTAACGGGGAGCTGTTTTTT.

This clonotype was observed a few times. The V gene is TRBV5-1, the J gene TRBJ2-7; 10 bases fit TRBD1. The CDR3 totals 16 residues. J lost 1 base, V lost 1 base, and 5 bases had no gene match. Per the germline V gene, CDR1 is SGHRS and CDR2 is YFSETQ. The CDR3 nucleotides read TGCGCCAGCAGCTTGTCCGACAGGGGGCTATCCTACGAGCAGTACTTC. It specifies CASSLSDRGLSYEQYF.

Only a few counts were recorded for this clonotype. J is TRBJ2-5 and V is TRBV2; no clear D gene. The CDR3 runs to 14 residues. Germline CDR1 reads SNHLY; CDR2 reads FYNNEI. V shed 7 bases and J shed 1 base, with 13 bases lying between them. The CDR3 sequence is CASTQARTQETQYF. CDR3 nucleotide sequence: TGTGCCAGCACCCAAGCGCGAACCCAAGAGACCCAGTACTTC.

The rearrangement uses TRBV20-1 and TRBJ1-5; possible D gene TRBD1, 6 bases. The CDR3 runs to 14 residues. V lost 6 bases, J lost 2 bases, and 14 bases lay in between. Germline lookup yields CDR1 DFQATT and CDR2 SNEGSKA (reference sequence). CDR3 coding DNA: TGCAGTGCGATGCTCTCAGGGGGCAATCAGCCCCAGCATTTT. Protein product: CSAMLSGGNQPQHF.